These 11 T cell receptor beta chains originate from one sample sequenced in a study of neurological immune-mediated disorders. MiXCR was run by TCRdb on the 5' RACE reads, yielding one entry per CDR3 protein. The top ten hold around 0.57% of the sample, which has fewer than 55,000 distinct CDR3 sequences, under 6.5% seen once. The sequenced sample consisted of CD4+ T cells from blood. These receptors were obtained from a woman aged 35 to 49 in good health.

This clonotype was found many times. V gene TRBV29-1 combines with J gene TRBJ1-2; 10 positions match TRBD1. Looked up from germline, CDR1 is SQVTM and CDR2 is ANQGSEA. The CDR3 is made up of 15 amino acids. V dropped 3 bases and J dropped 8; count of bases not matched to a gene: 12. The CDR3 is CSVEGQGIIQGGYTF. For the CDR3, the DNA is TGCAGCGTTGAGGGACAGGGGATCATTCAAGGGGGCTACACCTTC.

V gene TRBV28 combines with J gene TRBJ1-2; 9 bases are a match to TRBD1. This CDR3 region has 13 residues. With V trimmed by 4 bases and J by 13 bases, 10 bases remained unmatched. Looked up from germline, CDR1 is MDHEN and CDR2 is SYDVKM. In DNA form, the CDR3 reads TGTGCCAGCAGTTCTACCCCAACAGGGGGCCCCACCTTC. This codes for CASSSTPTGGPTF.

This clonotype came up many times. V is TRBV9 and J is TRBJ2-2; the D gene is possibly TRBD1 (6 bases). In germline, CDR1 is SGDLS, CDR2 YYNGEE. The CDR3 runs to 15 residues. V lost 4 bases and J lost 1, with 11 bases in between. DNA of the CDR3: TGTGCCAGCAGCCCCTCGGGACAGAACACCGGGGAGCTGTTTTTT. Translated: CASSPSGQNTGELFF. The variable domain in full, with the rest retrieved from reference TRBV9 and TRBJ2-2, is DSGVTQTPKHLITATGQRVTLRCSPRSGDLSVYWYQQSLDQGLQFLIQYYNGEERAKGNILERFSAQQFPDLHSELNLSSLELGDSALYFCASSPSGQNTGELFFGEGSRLTVL.

This clonotype was counted at least ten times. This sequence joins TRBV4-1 and TRBJ2-1; D gene ambiguous. Germline CDR1 reads MGHRA; CDR2 reads YSYEKL. The CDR3 extends over 16 amino acids. V was shortened by 1 base and J by 3 bases, with 13 bases between the two germline ends. CDR3 in amino acids: CASSQVTTRLYNEQFF. In DNA, the CDR3 is TGCGCCAGCAGCCAAGTTACGACGAGACTCTACAATGAGCAGTTCTTC.

V and J are TRBV18 and TRBJ2-7; tentative D call: TRBD2 (6 bases). Germline V CDR1 and CDR2: KGHSH, LQKENI. V lost 4 bases, J lost 2 bases, and 12 bases lay in between. This CDR3 has 14 residues. This CDR3 is CASSRVAEAYEQYF. CDR3 bases: TGTGCCAGCTCACGCGTAGCGGAAGCCTACGAGCAGTACTTC.

This clonotype has at least ten counts. This chain joins TRBV2 and TRBJ2-3, with D possibly matching TRBD1 (6 bases). CDR3 length: 13 residues. The V end lost 3 bases, the J end lost 7 bases, and 11 bases lay between the germline ends. Germline CDR1 and CDR2: SNHLY and FYNNEI. The CDR3 protein is CASSEGASNTQYF. The DNA of the CDR3 is TGTGCCAGCAGTGAGGGGGCCTCCAATACGCAGTATTTT.

This clonotype was detected many times. The rearrangement links TRBV5-1 to TRBJ2-7, with 11 nucleotides matching TRBD2. Germline assignment: CDR1 SGHRS and CDR2 YFSETQ. The CDR3 loop spans 18 amino acids. Germline trimming cut 3 bases from V and 4 bases from J; bases unmatched to any gene: 15. The CDR3 spells CASSSAGRLAGGGYEQYF. CDR3 sequence (DNA): TGCGCCAGCAGCTCCGCAGGACGGCTAGCGGGAGGAGGGTACGAGCAGTACTTC.

This clonotype was seen repeatedly, ten times or more. The chain carries TRBV5-5 and TRBJ2-1; 7 bases match TRBD2. The germline gives CDR1 SGHKS, CDR2 YYEKEE (reference sequence). J lost 0 bases, V lost 2 bases, and 2 bases had no gene match. This CDR3 spans 15 amino acids. CDR3: CASSFRTSSYNEQFF. In DNA, the CDR3 is TGTGCCAGCAGCTTCCGGACTAGCTCCTACAATGAGCAGTTCTTC.

This clonotype was recorded at least ten times. The J gene is TRBJ2-1, the V gene TRBV4-2; D not resolved. CDR1 and CDR2 (germline): LGHNA, YNFKEQ. CDR3 length: 12 amino acids. Trimming removed 1 base at V and 10 bases at J, with 8 bases between. CDR3 nucleotides: TGTGCCAGCAGCCAAGTCAGGTCCGAGCAGTTCTTC. It codes for CASSQVRSEQFF.

This clonotype was picked up many times. This chain connects TRBV6-4 to TRBJ1-1; D gene unclear. V lost 4 bases and J lost 2, with 8 bases in between. There are 13 residues in the CDR3. Germline values: CDR1 MRHNA, CDR2 SNTAGT. In nucleotides, the CDR3 is TGTGCCAGCAGTGTATGGATAAACACTGAAGCTTTCTTT. It specifies CASSVWINTEAFF.

V gene TRBV20-1 combines with J gene TRBJ2-5; 10 bases match TRBD2. The ends lost 3 bases at V and 1 base at J; junction bases unmatched: 11. This CDR3 spans 17 amino acids. CDR1 and CDR2 from the germline V gene are DFQATT and SNEGSKA (reference sequence). CDR3 residues: CSARGGLALSLQETQYF. CDR3 bases: TGCAGTGCTAGGGGGGGACTAGCGCTGAGTCTCCAAGAGACCCAGTACTTC.